The text below deals with one T cell receptor beta chain. The length of the CDR3 is 17 residues. The V segment lost 1 base and the J segment 7 bases; nucleotides outside the gene matches: 13. Germline V lookup: CDR1 MGHRA, CDR2 YSYEKL. Profiled with immunoSEQ multiplex PCR; TCRdb holds only in-frame clones, not every one. This sample has under 15,000 clones; about 92% occur once, and the top ten carry around 15%. The sample belongs to a study of blood T cell repertoires in COVID-19. The receptor was isolated from a man between 65 and 80 years old with active COVID-19. The sample taken for sequencing was peripheral blood. The chain combines TRBV4-1 with TRBJ2-1, with 7 bases fitting TRBD1. The CDR3 here is CASSQVRVVRGKNEQFF. CDR3 coding DNA: TGCGCCAGCAGCCAAGTACGGGTTGTCAGGGGGAAGAATGAGCAGTTCTTC.